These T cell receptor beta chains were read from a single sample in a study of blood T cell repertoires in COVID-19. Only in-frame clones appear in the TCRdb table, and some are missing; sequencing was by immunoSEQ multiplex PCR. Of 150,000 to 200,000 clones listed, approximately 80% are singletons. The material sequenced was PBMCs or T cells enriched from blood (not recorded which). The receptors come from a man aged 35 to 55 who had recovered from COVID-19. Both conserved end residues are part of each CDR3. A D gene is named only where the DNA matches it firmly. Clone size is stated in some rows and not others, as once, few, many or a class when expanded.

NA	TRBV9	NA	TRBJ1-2	TGTGCCAGCAGCTCCCCGACAGGTGACTATGGCTACACCTTC	CASSSPTGDYGYTF
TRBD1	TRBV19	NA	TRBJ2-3	TGTGCCAGTAGGCCGGACAGGGACCTCACAGATACGCAGTATTTT	CASRPDRDLTDTQYF
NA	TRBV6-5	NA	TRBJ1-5	TGTGCCAGCACATGGCAGGGGCGGCAGCCCCAGCATTTT	CASTWQGRQPQHF
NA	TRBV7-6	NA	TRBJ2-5	TGTGCCAGCAGTTCTGCCCTGCAGGGGACCCAGTACTTC	CASSSALQGTQYF
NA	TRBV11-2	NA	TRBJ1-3	TGTGCCAGCAGCCGTACGGGAGGCCTCTCTGGAAACACCATATATTTT	CASSRTGGLSGNTIYF
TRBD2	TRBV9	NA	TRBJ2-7	TGTGCCAGCAGCGTAGGAAGCGGGGGGCTCTACGAGCAGTACTTC	CASSVGSGGLYEQYF
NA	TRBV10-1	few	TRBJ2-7	TGCGCCAGCAGTGTTGGGGGCCGGGACGAGCAGTACTTC	CASSVGGRDEQYF
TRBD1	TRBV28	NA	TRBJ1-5	TGTGCCAGCAGTTTTGTACTTCGGACAGGGGGGCAGCCCCAGCATTTT	CASSFVLRTGGQPQHF
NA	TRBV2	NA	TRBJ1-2	TGTGCCAGCACTCCTGACAGTCACCTCTACACCTTC	CASTPDSHLYTF
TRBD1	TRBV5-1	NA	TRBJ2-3	TGCGCCAGCAGCTCGGGACAGGGGGTGGATACGCAGTATTTT	CASSSGQGVDTQYF
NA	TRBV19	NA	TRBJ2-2	TGTGCCAGTAAAGTGGCAGTAGCTACCGGGGAGCTGTTTTTT	CASKVAVATGELFF
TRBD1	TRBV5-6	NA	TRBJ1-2	TGTGCCAGCAGCCTGGACAGGGGAGGTGGCTACACCTTC	CASSLDRGGGYTF
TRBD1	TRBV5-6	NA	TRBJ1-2	TGTGCCAGCAGCCCTCCTAAGGGACAGGCTTATGGCTACACCTTC	CASSPPKGQAYGYTF
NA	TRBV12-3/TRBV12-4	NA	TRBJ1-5	TGTGCCAGCAGTTTAATCCGCGGGCCCCAGCATTTT	CASSLIRGPQHF
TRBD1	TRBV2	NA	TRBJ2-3	TGTGCCAGCAGTGGTGGTTCGGAACAGGGGCCTTACACAGATACGCAGTATTTT	CASSGGSEQGPYTDTQYF
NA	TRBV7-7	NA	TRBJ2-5	TGTGCCAGCAGCTTAGAATCGGCAGGGTCAGAGACCCAGTACTTC	CASSLESAGSETQYF
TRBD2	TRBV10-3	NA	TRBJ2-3	TGTGCCATCAGAGCGGGGGACACAGATACGCAGTATTTT	CAIRAGDTDTQYF
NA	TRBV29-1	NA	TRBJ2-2	TGCAGCGTTGAGTATGGTCTAAGCACCGGGGAGCTGTTTTTT	CSVEYGLSTGELFF
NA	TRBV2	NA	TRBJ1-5	TGTGCCAGCAGTGAAAGGGAGAATCAGCCCCAGCATTTT	CASSERENQPQHF
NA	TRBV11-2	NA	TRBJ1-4	TGTGCCAGCAGCCTATCAACTAATGAAAAACTGTTTTTT	CASSLSTNEKLFF
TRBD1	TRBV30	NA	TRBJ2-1	TGTGCCTGGAGGCCCGGGACAGGGTCGCGTACCTACAATGAGCAGTTCTTC	CAWRPGTGSRTYNEQFF
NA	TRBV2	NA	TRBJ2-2	TGTGCCAGCAGTGGGAGCTACACCGGGGAGCTGTTTTTT	CASSGSYTGELFF
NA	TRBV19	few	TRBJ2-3	TGTGCCAGTAGTACCGGACAGATCAGGGCCGATACGCAGTATTTT	CASSTGQIRADTQYF
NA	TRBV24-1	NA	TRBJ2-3	TGTGCCACCAGTGACGAGGCCTATACGCAGTATTTT	CATSDEAYTQYF
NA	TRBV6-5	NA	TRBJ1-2	TGTGCCAGTACGGAGGCAGCAACCGACACCTTC	CASTEAATDTF
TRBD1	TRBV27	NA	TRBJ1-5	TGTGCCAGCAGTCCTCAGGGGGACCCATATCAGCCCCAGCATTTT	CASSPQGDPYQPQHF
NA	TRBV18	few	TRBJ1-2	TGTGCCAGCTCACCTGAATCGACAGGACGTGGCTACACCTTC	CASSPESTGRGYTF
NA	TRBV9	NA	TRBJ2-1	TGTGCCAGCAGCAGACAGGAGAACAATGAGCAGTTCTTC	CASSRQENNEQFF
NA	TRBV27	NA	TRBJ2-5	TGTGCCAGCAGTTTGTTACAGGGGGGGAAGGAGACCCAGTACTTC	CASSLLQGGKETQYF
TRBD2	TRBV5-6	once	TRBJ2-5	TGTGCCAGCTTGTCGAGCGGGGGGACGAAAGAGACCCAGTACTTC	CASLSSGGTKETQYF
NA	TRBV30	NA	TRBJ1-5	TGTGCCTGGATTCATACCGGAGGTGGGCCCCAGCATTTT	CAWIHTGGGPQHF
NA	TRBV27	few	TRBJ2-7	TGTGCCAGCTCACTTGGGAGCGGACCTTCCTACGAGCAGTACTTC	CASSLGSGPSYEQYF
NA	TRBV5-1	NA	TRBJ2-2	TGCGCCAGCAGCTTGGGCCGAGCGAACACCGGGGAGCTGTTTTTT	CASSLGRANTGELFF
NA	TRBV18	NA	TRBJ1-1	TGTGCCAGCTCCCGTTTGGGGAGCATGAACACTGAAGCTTTCTTT	CASSRLGSMNTEAFF
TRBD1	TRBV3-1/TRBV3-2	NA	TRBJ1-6	TGTGCCAGCAGCCCGGACAGGGGGTATAATTCACCCCTCCACTTT	CASSPDRGYNSPLHF
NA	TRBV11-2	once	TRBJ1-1	TGTGCCAGCAGCTCTACCGGACACCCCCTCGCTATACAAGCTTTCTTT	CASSSTGHPLAIQAFF
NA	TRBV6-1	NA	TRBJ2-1	TGTGCCAGCAGTGAAAGCCACAATGAGCAGTTCTTC	CASSESHNEQFF
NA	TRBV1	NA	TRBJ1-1	TGCACCAGCAGCCAAGATTTCAGGGGGCAAGCTTTCTTT	CTSSQDFRGQAFF
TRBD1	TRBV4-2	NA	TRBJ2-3	TGTGCCAGCAGCCAAGAGGGACAGGGCACAGATACGCAGTATTTT	CASSQEGQGTDTQYF
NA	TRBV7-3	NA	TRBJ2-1	TGTGCCAGCAGCATGGCGGGAGAGCAGTTCTTC	CASSMAGEQFF
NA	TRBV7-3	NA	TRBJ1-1	TGTGCCAGCAGGCCGGACAGCATGAACACTGAAGCTTTCTTT	CASRPDSMNTEAFF
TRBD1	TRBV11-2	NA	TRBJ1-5	TGTGCCAGCAGCCGGGACAGGTTCAATCAGCCCCAGCATTTT	CASSRDRFNQPQHF
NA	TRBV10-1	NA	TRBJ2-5	TGCGCCAGCAGTGAGTCACAGGGGAGGGAGACCCAGTACTTC	CASSESQGRETQYF
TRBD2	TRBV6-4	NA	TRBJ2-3	TGTGCCAGCAGTGACAGCGGGGGGGCAGATACGCAGTATTTT	CASSDSGGADTQYF
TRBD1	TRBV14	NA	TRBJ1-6	TGTGCCAGCCGACAGGGGATTTATTCACCCCTCCACTTT	CASRQGIYSPLHF
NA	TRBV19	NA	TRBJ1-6	TGTGCCAGTATGGAGGAGGGCCGCGGCTATAATTCACCCCTCCACTTT	CASMEEGRGYNSPLHF
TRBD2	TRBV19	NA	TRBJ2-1	TGTGCCAGTAGTATTAACGGGGGGGTCGGCAATGAGCAGTTCTTC	CASSINGGVGNEQFF